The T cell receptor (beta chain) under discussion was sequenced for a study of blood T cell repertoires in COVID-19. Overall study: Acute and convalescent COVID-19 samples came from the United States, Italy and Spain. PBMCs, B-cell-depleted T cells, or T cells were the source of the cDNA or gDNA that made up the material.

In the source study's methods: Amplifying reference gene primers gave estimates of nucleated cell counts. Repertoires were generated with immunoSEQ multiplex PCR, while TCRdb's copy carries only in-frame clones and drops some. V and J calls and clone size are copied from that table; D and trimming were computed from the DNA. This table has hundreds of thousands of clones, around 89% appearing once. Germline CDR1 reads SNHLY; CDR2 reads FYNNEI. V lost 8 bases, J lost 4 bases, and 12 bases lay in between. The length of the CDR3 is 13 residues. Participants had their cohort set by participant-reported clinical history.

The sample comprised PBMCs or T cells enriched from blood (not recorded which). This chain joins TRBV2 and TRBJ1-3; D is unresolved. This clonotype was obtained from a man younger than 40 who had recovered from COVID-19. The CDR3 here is CASCRYFGNTIYF. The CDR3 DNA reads TGTGCCAGCTGCCGGTATTTCGGAAACACCATATATTTT.